The 21 T cell receptor beta chains presented below share a single source sample, sequenced in a study of cytomegalovirus exposure and HLA in healthy donors. Researchers ran the PCR with 60 Vbeta and 13 Jbeta primers. Assay used: immunoSEQ multiplex PCR; TCRdb lists only in-frame clones, some missing. The sample has 110,000 or so clones; 65% to 80% are singletons. Sample: PBMCs. These receptors all stem from a male donor in good health and CMV-seronegative.

The chain employs TRBV28 and TRBJ2-5, with TRBD1 matching over 8 bases. The CDR3 is 15 amino acids. The germline V gene has CDR1 MDHEN and CDR2 SYDVKM. Unmatched junction bases numbered 9, after V lost 5 bases and J lost 4 bases. As DNA, the CDR3 is TGTGCCAGCAGTCCCCTACAGGGGGGTGGAGAGACCCAGTACTTC. Protein sequence: CASSPLQGGGETQYF.

The chain is built from TRBV6-5 and TRBJ2-3; 9 bases line up with TRBD2. With 8 bases clipped from V and 4 bases from J, the junction kept 7 bases outside the gene matches. Looked up from germline, CDR1 is MNHEY and CDR2 is SVGAGI. This CDR3 has 14 amino acids. DNA of the CDR3: TGTGCCAGCGCGGCGGGAGGGCCTGCAGATACGCAGTATTTT. Residues: CASAAGGPADTQYF.

The rearrangement links TRBV6-1 to TRBJ2-7; 12 bases fit TRBD1. Germline CDR1 is MNHNS and CDR2 is SASEGT. Losses at the gene ends were 6 bases for V and 4 bases for J; bases not matched to a gene: 4. The CDR3 is 14 amino acids. CDR3 bases: TGTGCCAGCAGGGTGGGACAGGGGGCATACGAGCAGTACTTC. Amino acids: CASRVGQGAYEQYF.

The chain uses TRBV27 and TRBJ2-1; D ambiguous. Trimming removed 1 base from V and 5 bases from J, with 12 bases in between. The CDR3 has 15 amino acids. Germline CDR1 MNHEY, CDR2 SMNVEV (reference sequence). The CDR3 region has the DNA TGTGCCAGCAGTTTATTTGACGGGTCCGACAATGAGCAGTTCTTC. Translation gives CASSLFDGSDNEQFF.

The chain carries TRBV27 and TRBJ2-1; 8 nucleotides agree with TRBD1. The CDR3 is 15 amino acids. Trimming cost V 6 bases and J 4 bases; bases outside gene matches: 8. Germline lookup yields CDR1 MNHEY and CDR2 SMNVEV (reference sequence). CDR3 in DNA: TGTGCCAGCAGGTTCGGACAGGGTGCGTACAATGAGCAGTTCTTC. This sequence encodes CASRFGQGAYNEQFF.

The chain joins TRBV7-9 to TRBJ1-3, with D possibly matching TRBD1 (6 bases). Germline CDR1 reads SEHNR; CDR2 reads FQNEAQ (reference sequence). Trimming stripped 5 bases from V and 4 bases from J, with 12 bases between. CDR3 length equals 14 residues. The CDR3 DNA sequence: TGTGCCAGCAGCCGTGACAGGCGGGGAAACACCATATATTTT. This encodes CASSRDRRGNTIYF.

This clone came up a few times. The rearrangement links TRBV28 to TRBJ1-3; D perhaps matches TRBD1 (6 bases). Trimming cost V 6 bases and J 0 bases, with 12 bases left between them. The CDR3 contains 15 residues. The V gene's germline CDR1 is MDHEN and CDR2 SYDVKM. CDR3 DNA sequence: TGTGCCAGCAGCGCCGGGACAAACTCTGGAAACACCATATATTTT. Encoded protein: CASSAGTNSGNTIYF.

J is TRBJ2-5 and V is TRBV5-1; D is possibly TRBD2 (5 bases). This CDR3 has 12 amino acids. Germline V gene sequence: CDR1 SGHRS, CDR2 YFSETQ. With 4 bases removed from V and 7 bases from J, the gap between germline ends came to 11 bases. The CDR3 sequence is CASSLERVTQYF. The CDR3 nucleotides read TGCGCCAGCAGCCTGGAGAGGGTGACCCAGTACTTC.

The chain is built from TRBV4-1 and TRBJ2-5; no definite D call. This CDR3 has 14 residues. Trimming took off 0 bases at V and 2 bases at J, with 7 bases between the two ends. Looked up from germline, CDR1 is MGHRA and CDR2 is YSYEKL. CDR3 DNA: TGCGCCAGCAGCCAAGATTTACTACAAGAGACCCAGTACTTC. The encoded protein is CASSQDLLQETQYF.

This chain uses TRBV18 with TRBJ2-1; D gene unclear. This CDR3 has 16 amino acids. Germline V gene lookup returns CDR1 KGHSH and CDR2 LQKENI. The ends were cut back, 0 bases at V and 0 bases at J, with 9 bases in the middle. CDR3 region: CASSPPEASSYNEQFF. DNA of the CDR3: TGTGCCAGCTCACCACCGGAAGCGAGCTCCTACAATGAGCAGTTCTTC.

J is TRBJ1-5 and V is TRBV6-1; 8 nucleotides agree with TRBD1. Germline loops: CDR1 MNHNS, CDR2 SASEGT. The junction had 6 bases not matched to a gene; V was cut back by 4 bases and J by 4 bases. The CDR3 has 15 residues. The CDR3 region is CASSAQGVLNQPQHF. The DNA for the CDR3 is TGTGCCAGCAGTGCACAGGGGGTTTTGAATCAGCCCCAGCATTTT.

This sequence joins TRBV30 and TRBJ2-6; 8 bases agree with TRBD2. The CDR3 sequence is 15 residues long. V lost 7 bases and J lost 0; bases outside the gene matches: 5. CDR1 and CDR2 (germline): GTSNPN, SVGIG (reference sequence). The CDR3 nucleotides read TGTGCCTTGAACCGGGGGGGCTCTGGGGCCAACGTCCTGACTTTC. Amino acids: CALNRGGSGANVLTF.

This clone has only one observation. The chain employs TRBV28 and TRBJ1-5, with D perhaps matching TRBD1 (6 bases). Germline V lookup: CDR1 MDHEN, CDR2 SYDVKM. The CDR3 is 16 amino acids. V was clipped by 5 bases and J by 1 base, with 15 bases between them. CDR3 sequence (DNA): TGTGCCAGCAGTCGGACAGCCTATCGGAGCAATCAGCCCCAGCATTTT. Its protein product is CASSRTAYRSNQPQHF. Full variable domain (outside the CDR3, taken from reference TRBV28 and TRBJ1-5): DVKVTQSSRYLVKRTGEKVFLECVQDMDHENMFWYRQDPGLGLRLIYFSYDVKMKEKGDIPEGYSVSREKKERFSLILESASTNQTSMYLCASSRTAYRSNQPQHFGDGTRLSIL.

The CDR3 spells CASSRNRQTNYEQYF. CDR3 nucleotides: TGTGCCAGTAGTAGAAACAGACAGACGAACTACGAGCAGTACTTC. The rearrangement links TRBV19 to TRBJ2-7; TRBD1 might be the D (5 bases). CDR3 length: 15 residues. The ends were cut back, 4 bases at V and 3 bases at J, with 16 bases in the middle. Germline values: CDR1 LNHDA, CDR2 SQIVND (reference sequence). Using reference TRBV19 and TRBJ2-7 for the parts outside the CDR3, the full variable domain is DGGITQSPKYLFRKEGQNVTLSCEQNLNHDAMYWYRQDPGQGLRLIYYSQIVNDFQKGDIAEGYSVSREKKESFPLTVTSAQKNPTAFYLCASSRNRQTNYEQYFGPGTRLTVT.

In this sample, this clone turned up a few times. V is TRBV28 and J is TRBJ2-1, with TRBD1 identical over 7 bases. This CDR3 comprises 14 residues. J lost 0 bases, V lost 10 bases, and 6 bases had no gene match. Germline values: CDR1 MDHEN, CDR2 SYDVKM. CDR3 coding DNA: TGTGCCACCCAACAGGGGACCTCCTACAATGAGCAGTTCTTC. Residues: CATQQGTSYNEQFF.

The J gene is TRBJ2-7, the V gene TRBV5-1, with 15 bases aligning to TRBD2. J gave up 4 bases and V 4 bases, and 6 bases lay outside the gene matches. Germline V CDR1 and CDR2: SGHRS, YFSETQ. The CDR3 spans 16 residues. CDR3 sequence reads: CASSPGTSGRPYEQYF. DNA of the CDR3: TGCGCCAGCAGCCCAGGGACTAGCGGGAGGCCATACGAGCAGTACTTC.

This sequence joins TRBV5-1 and TRBJ1-1, with a weak D call TRBD1 (5 bases). This CDR3 contains 16 residues. The V and J ends lost 4 bases and 0 bases respectively, with 16 bases between them. Germline V gives CDR1 SGHRS, CDR2 YFSETQ. The CDR3: CASSLRTPALNTEAFF. For the CDR3, the DNA is TGCGCCAGCAGCCTACGGACACCTGCACTGAACACTGAAGCTTTCTTT.

V usage is TRBV9 and J usage is TRBJ1-4; TRBD1 might be the D (6 bases). This CDR3 is 14 amino acids long. V was pared by 0 bases and J by 8 bases, with 11 bases between. The germline V gene has CDR1 SGDLS and CDR2 YYNGEE. The CDR3, as DNA: TGTGCCAGCAGCGTAGGCAGGGGAGACGAAAAACTGTTTTTT. Translation gives CASSVGRGDEKLFF.

In the case of this clone: In the same sample, other DNA sequences code for this CDR3. This chain uses TRBV29-1 with TRBJ2-5, with 8 nucleotides matching TRBD1. V trimming: 4 bases; J trimming: 2 bases; junction bases outside the gene matches: 0. The CDR3 is 12 amino acids. Germline loops: CDR1 SQVTM, CDR2 ANQGSEA. The CDR3 DNA reads TGCAGCGTTGGACAGGGGCAAGAGACCCAGTACTTC. As protein: CSVGQGQETQYF. The entire variable domain, with the rest obtained from reference TRBV29-1 and TRBJ2-5, is as follows: SAVISQKPSRDICQRGTSLTIQCQVDSQVTMMFWYRQQPGQSLTLIATANQGSEATYESGFVIDKFPISRPNLTFSTLTVSNMSPEDSSIYLCSVGQGQETQYFGPGTRLLVL.

The gene calls are TRBV5-6 and TRBJ1-2, with TRBD1 matching over 9 bases. The junction had 8 bases not matched to a gene; V was cut back by 1 base and J by 4 bases. The CDR3 loop spans 16 amino acids. Looked up from germline, CDR1 is SGHDT and CDR2 is YYEEEE. Written as DNA, the CDR3 is TGTGCCAGCAGCTTGCGAGGGACAGGGTCCATCTATGGCTACACCTTC. This codes for CASSLRGTGSIYGYTF.

In nucleotides, the CDR3 is TGTGCCAGCAGCCACCCCCCTCAGCGGGATAATAATGAGCAGTTCTTC. As protein: CASSHPPQRDNNEQFF. This chain joins TRBV5-4 and TRBJ2-1; 7 positions agree with TRBD2. With V trimmed by 4 bases and J by 7 bases, 14 bases remained unmatched. Germline loops: CDR1 SGHNT, CDR2 YYREEE (reference sequence). There are 16 residues in the CDR3.